This is a list of T cell receptor beta chains from one sample in a study of immunodeficiency. Clones were read by immunoSEQ multiplex PCR, and TCRdb kept only the in-frame ones, dropping some. In the table there are 3,900 or so clones, roughly 89% of which are singletons. What was sequenced was CD4+ T cells from blood. Source of these receptors: a human donor in good health. Both conserved end residues are part of each CDR3. The order of the fields is D gene, clone size, V gene, J gene, CDR3 DNA, CDR3 protein. A D gene is named only where the DNA matches it firmly. Size values are once, few and many counts, or a class for expanded clones, and some rows have none.

D: NA; size: NA; V: TRBV5-8; J: TRBJ1-6; DNA: TGTGCCAGCAGCCCGACCGGGAGTTATAATTCACCCCTCCACTTT; CDR3: CASSPTGSYNSPLHF
D: TRBD1; size: NA; V: TRBV5-1; J: TRBJ1-4; DNA: TGCGCCAGCACCCACAGGGGGCAGGGTGAAAAACTGTTTTTT; CDR3: CASTHRGQGEKLFF
D: TRBD1; size: NA; V: TRBV5-4; J: TRBJ2-2; DNA: TGTGCCAGCAGCCGGACAGGGAGCACCGGGGAGCTGTTTTTT; CDR3: CASSRTGSTGELFF
D: NA; size: NA; V: TRBV11-3; J: TRBJ1-3; DNA: TGTGCCAGCAGCTCGGGAGATGGAAACACCATATATTTT; CDR3: CASSSGDGNTIYF
D: NA; size: NA; V: TRBV4-1; J: TRBJ1-1; DNA: TGCGCCAGCATCGCGGGCACTGAAGCTTTCTTT; CDR3: CASIAGTEAFF
D: NA; size: NA; V: TRBV7-3; J: TRBJ2-7; DNA: TGTGCCAGCAGCTTAAATGGGGCTGACTCCTACGAGCAGTACTTC; CDR3: CASSLNGADSYEQYF
D: TRBD2; size: NA; V: TRBV5-6; J: TRBJ2-5; DNA: TGTGCCAGCAGCTTTTATACTAGCGGGGGGTCCGAGACCCAGTACTTC; CDR3: CASSFYTSGGSETQYF
D: TRBD2; size: NA; V: TRBV27; J: TRBJ2-4; DNA: TGTGCCAGCAGTTCCACCCAACTAGCGCAAAACATTCAGTACTTC; CDR3: CASSSTQLAQNIQYF
D: TRBD1; size: once; V: TRBV10-3; J: TRBJ2-1; DNA: TGTGCCATCAGTGAGGACAGGGTCGCGTTCTTC; CDR3: CAISEDRVAFF
D: NA; size: NA; V: TRBV5-1; J: TRBJ2-7; DNA: TGCGCCAGCAGCCTGTTAATGGGCCCCTACGAGCAGTACTTC; CDR3: CASSLLMGPYEQYF
D: NA; size: NA; V: TRBV6-5; J: TRBJ2-6; DNA: TGTGCCAGCAGCACAGGGCGCTCTGGGGCCAACGTCCTGACTTTC; CDR3: CASSTGRSGANVLTF
D: NA; size: once; V: TRBV18; J: TRBJ2-3; DNA: TGTGCCAGCTCACAGACTGACTCCACAGATACGCAGTATTTT; CDR3: CASSQTDSTDTQYF
D: TRBD2; size: once; V: TRBV6-1; J: TRBJ2-1; DNA: TGTGCCAGCAGTGACGGGACTAGCGGGAGGGGGAGCTCCTACAATGAGCAGTTCTTC; CDR3: CASSDGTSGRGSSYNEQFF
D: TRBD1; size: few; V: TRBV2; J: TRBJ1-5; DNA: TGTGCCAGTAAGGGACAGGTAAATCAGCCCCAGCATTTT; CDR3: CASKGQVNQPQHF
D: NA; size: NA; V: TRBV29-1; J: TRBJ1-3; DNA: TGCAGCGTCGCCAAGGAGGGGTTTCTCTTAGGGGACACCATATATTTT; CDR3: CSVAKEGFLLGDTIYF
D: TRBD1; size: NA; V: TRBV15; J: TRBJ1-1; DNA: TGTGCCACCAGCTCAAGGACAGGGGGGACTGAAGCTTTCTTT; CDR3: CATSSRTGGTEAFF
D: NA; size: NA; V: TRBV14; J: TRBJ1-2; DNA: TGTGCCAGCAGACCGCCAGGGGACTATGGCTACACCTTC; CDR3: CASRPPGDYGYTF
D: NA; size: NA; V: TRBV14; J: TRBJ1-2; DNA: TGTGCCAGCAGCCAGGCGATTAACTATGGCTACACCTTC; CDR3: CASSQAINYGYTF
D: NA; size: NA; V: TRBV6-5; J: TRBJ2-5; DNA: TGTGCCAGCACTCGTAGGCTAGGGGAGACCCAGTACTTC; CDR3: CASTRRLGETQYF
D: NA; size: NA; V: TRBV20-1; J: TRBJ1-2; DNA: TGCAGTGCTAGGGATTGGGATGGCTACACCTTC; CDR3: CSARDWDGYTF
D: NA; size: NA; V: TRBV18; J: TRBJ2-3; DNA: TGTGCCAGCTCACCACCGTCTAGCACAGATACGCAGTATTTT; CDR3: CASSPPSSTDTQYF
D: TRBD2; size: NA; V: TRBV29-1; J: TRBJ2-5; DNA: TGCAGCGTTGGTCGAGCGGGGGTAGAGACCCAGTACTTC; CDR3: CSVGRAGVETQYF
D: NA; size: NA; V: TRBV12-5; J: TRBJ2-7; DNA: TGTGCTAGCTCCTGGGGGAGACGGAACACCTACGAGCAGTACTTC; CDR3: CASSWGRRNTYEQYF
D: TRBD2; size: NA; V: TRBV11-3; J: TRBJ2-1; DNA: TGTGCCAGCAGCCCAGGACTAGCGGGCTCCTACAATGAGCAGTTCTTC; CDR3: CASSPGLAGSYNEQFF
D: TRBD2; size: NA; V: TRBV9; J: TRBJ2-4; DNA: TGTGCCAGCAGCCCTCACGGGACTAGCGGGAACAAAAACATTCAGTACTTC; CDR3: CASSPHGTSGNKNIQYF
D: TRBD2; size: NA; V: TRBV5-1; J: TRBJ2-5; DNA: TGCGCCAGCAGCTTGGTTGGACTAGGTTCAGAGACCCAGTACTTC; CDR3: CASSLVGLGSETQYF
D: NA; size: NA; V: TRBV9; J: TRBJ1-2; DNA: TGTGCCAGCAACGGCCCCTCACAGTCAGATGGCTACACCTTC; CDR3: CASNGPSQSDGYTF
D: NA; size: few; V: TRBV7-9; J: TRBJ1-2; DNA: TGTGCCAGCAGCTTAGGCGGTTCAAGGGGAGGCGGCTACACCTTC; CDR3: CASSLGGSRGGGYTF
D: NA; size: NA; V: TRBV28; J: TRBJ1-6; DNA: TGTGCCAGCAGTGGCAGCCTCTATAATTCACCCCTCCACTTT; CDR3: CASSGSLYNSPLHF
D: NA; size: NA; V: TRBV7-9; J: TRBJ1-1; DNA: TGTGCCAGCAGCTTAGGGTCTGGCGGCAGTGAAGCTTTCTTT; CDR3: CASSLGSGGSEAFF
D: NA; size: NA; V: TRBV7-3; J: TRBJ2-3; DNA: TGTGCCAGCAGTACGACCGGGCCCGGGGGCACAGATACGCAGTATTTT; CDR3: CASSTTGPGGTDTQYF
D: NA; size: NA; V: TRBV6-4; J: TRBJ2-2; DNA: TGTGCCAGCAGCACGAACACCGGGGAGCTGTTTTTT; CDR3: CASSTNTGELFF
D: TRBD1; size: few; V: TRBV6-5; J: TRBJ1-2; DNA: TGTGCCAGCAGTCGCGGACAGGGATATGGCTACACCTTC; CDR3: CASSRGQGYGYTF
D: NA; size: NA; V: TRBV7-9; J: TRBJ2-7; DNA: TGTGCCAGCAGCTTAGGAAGCCCGAGTGGACTAACCTACGAGCAGTACTTC; CDR3: CASSLGSPSGLTYEQYF
D: NA; size: NA; V: TRBV5-1; J: TRBJ2-2; DNA: TGCGCCAGCAGCTTGGTTCAGATGGCCGGGGAGCTGTTTTTT; CDR3: CASSLVQMAGELFF
D: TRBD2; size: NA; V: TRBV6-1; J: TRBJ2-4; DNA: TGTGCCAGCAGTGAAGCGGGGGGGAAAAACATTCAGTACTTC; CDR3: CASSEAGGKNIQYF
D: NA; size: NA; V: TRBV19; J: TRBJ1-2; DNA: TGTGCCAGTAGTATAGAGACCTCCAACTATGGCTACACCTTC; CDR3: CASSIETSNYGYTF
D: NA; size: NA; V: TRBV6-1; J: TRBJ1-3; DNA: TGTGCCAGCAGTGAAGATCCAGCCAGAAACACCATATATTTT; CDR3: CASSEDPARNTIYF
D: NA; size: NA; V: TRBV18; J: TRBJ1-1; DNA: TGTGCCAGCTCATGGGGGGATGGAACTGAAGCTTTCTTT; CDR3: CASSWGDGTEAFF
D: TRBD2; size: NA; V: TRBV10-1; J: TRBJ2-7; DNA: TGCGCCAGCAACGGCAAGTTGCGGGAGGGTTCCTACGAGCAGTACTTC; CDR3: CASNGKLREGSYEQYF
D: TRBD2; size: NA; V: TRBV6-6; J: TRBJ2-1; DNA: TGTGCCAGCAGCTCCCGAGCGGGGGTCAATGAGCAGTTCTTC; CDR3: CASSSRAGVNEQFF
D: NA; size: NA; V: TRBV7-2; J: TRBJ2-3; DNA: TGTGCCAGCAGCTTAGATCAGGTCCCAGATACGCAGTATTTT; CDR3: CASSLDQVPDTQYF
D: TRBD2; size: NA; V: TRBV6-5; J: TRBJ2-5; DNA: TGTGCCAGCGGGACTAGCCAAGAGACCCAGTACTTC; CDR3: CASGTSQETQYF